Below, 20 T cell receptor beta chains from the same sample are listed, as sequenced in a study of CD8 T cells in ankylosing spondylitis. Whole-study results and caveats: A TCR beta motif of 7 to 9 highly homologous variants seemed to mark ankylosing spondylitis blood.

Their antigens remain unidentified. A single record per CDR3 protein comes from TCRdb applying MiXCR to the 5' RACE reads. The top ten clones hold roughly 15% of a sample with about 330,000 distinct CDR3 sequences, 7.5% to 9% of them seen once. The sample was blood, either unsorted or a sorted T cell fraction (not recorded which). These receptors were taken from a male donor with ankylosing spondylitis.

This clonotype was observed a few times. The chain carries TRBV4-3 and TRBJ2-1; 14 nucleotides align to TRBD2. CDR1 LGHNA and CDR2 YSLEER come from the germline V gene. The length of the CDR3 is 20 residues. Germline trimming cut 3 bases from V and 3 bases from J; bases unmatched to any gene: 13. For the CDR3, the DNA is TGCGCCAGCAGCCAGGTGGGACTAGCGGGAGCCCGACCGAACTACAATGAGCAGTTCTTC. Its translation: CASSQVGLAGARPNYNEQFF.

This clonotype was detected ten times or more. The gene calls are TRBV5-1 and TRBJ1-5, with TRBD1 as a possible D gene (6 bases). The germline V gene encodes CDR1 SGHRS and CDR2 YFSETQ. Trimming removed 0 bases at V and 6 bases at J, with 10 bases between. This CDR3 comprises 14 residues. The CDR3 coding sequence is TGCGCCAGCAGCTTGGCACAGGGAGTTCAGCCCCAGCATTTT. Its protein is CASSLAQGVQPQHF.

The CDR3 is CASSQRRTENEKLFF. In DNA form, the CDR3 reads TGCGCCAGCAGCCAACGACGGACAGAGAATGAAAAACTGTTTTTT. V gene TRBV4-1 combines with J gene TRBJ1-4; D might be TRBD1 (6 bases). CDR1 is MGHRA, CDR2 YSYEKL, per germline. The germline V and J ends were trimmed by 2 bases and 5 bases, with 12 bases remaining between them. There are 15 residues in the CDR3.

This clonotype has only a few counts. This chain uses TRBV2 with TRBJ2-7; 8 bases are shared with TRBD2. Germline-derived CDR1 and CDR2 are SNHLY and FYNNEI. Trimming removed 6 bases from V and 0 bases from J; junction bases left unmatched: 4. The length of the CDR3 is 14 residues. The CDR3 is CASSLLAASYEQYF. The CDR3 DNA reads as TGTGCCAGCAGCCTACTAGCGGCCTCCTACGAGCAGTACTTC.

This clonotype was seen a few times. The V and J genes are TRBV20-1 and TRBJ2-7; D could derive from TRBD1 or TRBD2 (5 bases each). Trimming left V 3 bases short and J 0 bases short, with 6 bases between. In germline, CDR1 is DFQATT, CDR2 SNEGSKA (reference sequence). The CDR3 consists of 12 residues. The CDR3 bases are TGCAGTGCTAGCGGGGCCTCCTACGAGCAGTACTTC. Residues: CSASGASYEQYF.

This clonotype occurred a few times. V gene TRBV24-1 combines with J gene TRBJ2-3; D perhaps matches TRBD1 (6 bases). CDR3 size: 15 residues. The V gene's germline CDR1 is KGHDR and CDR2 SFDVKD. Trimming took 4 bases from V and 4 from J, leaving 14 bases between them. CDR3 loop: CATSEVTGRADTQYF. The DNA of the CDR3 is TGTGCCACCAGTGAGGTAACAGGGCGGGCAGATACGCAGTATTTT.

This clonotype was recorded a few times. The chain employs TRBV3-1 and TRBJ2-3; maybe TRBD2 (6 bases). V shed 0 bases and J shed 6 bases, with 13 bases lying between them. Germline V gene lookup returns CDR1 LGHDT and CDR2 YNNKEL (reference sequence). There are 15 residues in the CDR3. CDR3 sequence reads: CASSQDFSGGDTQYF. The CDR3 region has the DNA TGTGCCAGCAGCCAAGATTTCAGCGGAGGGGATACGCAGTATTTT.

This clonotype has just a few counts. The chain combines TRBV29-1 with TRBJ2-2; D remains ambiguous. The V end lost 7 bases, the J end lost 3 bases, and 6 bases lay between the germline ends. The CDR3 covers 11 residues. CDR1 is SQVTM and CDR2 is ANQGSEA in the germline V gene. The CDR3 region has the DNA TGCAGCGCCGCGGACACCGGGGAGCTGTTTTTT. This translates into CSAADTGELFF.

This clonotype occurred a few times. The chain combines TRBV7-9 with TRBJ2-1; D uncertain. Germline loops: CDR1 SEHNR, CDR2 FQNEAQ (reference sequence). The CDR3 contains 14 residues. V was pared by 5 bases and J by 5 bases, with 13 bases between. For the CDR3, the DNA is TGTGCCAGCAGCCTGGGATTTGCTCACAATGAGCAGTTCTTC. Translated, it gives CASSLGFAHNEQFF.

This clonotype came up many times. The chain recombines TRBV29-1 with TRBJ1-1; D not certain. The CDR3 loop spans 13 amino acids. The V and J ends lost 7 bases and 7 bases respectively, with 19 bases between them. Looked up from germline, CDR1 is SQVTM and CDR2 is ANQGSEA. DNA of the CDR3: TGCAGCGCTCGGACGGTGGGGAGAAGTGAAGCTTTCTTT. Its translation: CSARTVGRSEAFF.

This clonotype was picked up a small number of times. This rearrangement joins TRBV14 to TRBJ1-2; D is perhaps TRBD1 (6 bases). This CDR3 is 12 amino acids long. Germline lookup yields CDR1 SGHDN and CDR2 FVKESK. V was shortened by 1 base and J by 11 bases, with 11 bases between the two germline ends. This chain's CDR3 is CASSQGQAEYTF. The DNA of the CDR3 is TGTGCCAGCAGCCAAGGACAGGCCGAGTACACCTTC.

This clonotype has more than one count but fewer than ten. The chain joins TRBV30 to TRBJ1-2; D is unresolved. V was cut by 5 bases and J by 4 bases, with 11 bases left in between. The CDR3 has 12 residues. CDR1 and CDR2 (germline): GTSNPN, SVGIG (reference sequence). The CDR3 spells CAWREPPYGYTF. CDR3 coding DNA: TGTGCCTGGCGGGAGCCTCCCTATGGCTACACCTTC. The whole variable domain, remainder taken from reference TRBV30 and TRBJ1-2, is SQTIHQWPATLVQPVGSPLSLECTVEGTSNPNLYWYRQAAGRGLQLLFYSVGIGQISSEVPQNLSASRPQDRQFILSSKKLLLSDSGFYLCAWREPPYGYTFGSGTRLTVV.

In this sample, this clonotype turned up a few times. The rearrangement links TRBV2 to TRBJ2-7; no clear D gene. CDR3 length equals 11 residues. V lost 4 bases, J lost 4 bases, and 5 bases lay in between. Germline V gives CDR1 SNHLY, CDR2 FYNNEI. In nucleotides, the CDR3 is TGTGCCAGCAGTGTCGAGTACGAGCAGTACTTC. Protein sequence: CASSVEYEQYF.

The chain uses TRBV25-1 and TRBJ2-7; the D gene is possibly TRBD2 (6 bases). There are 17 residues in the CDR3. Trimming pared 8 bases from V and 2 bases from J, leaving 25 bases between. The V gene's germline CDR1 is MGHDK and CDR2 SYGVNS. The CDR3 nucleotides read TGTGCCAGCCAGGGATGGGGTTATCGGGGGTCGCCCTACGAGCAGTACTTC. Amino acid sequence: CASQGWGYRGSPYEQYF.

V gene TRBV20-1 combines with J gene TRBJ1-1; D remains unclear. The CDR3 is made up of 13 amino acids. Germline CDR1 is DFQATT and CDR2 is SNEGSKA (reference sequence). V gave up 3 bases and J gave up 0 bases, with 8 bases separating them. The CDR3 is CSASSGLNTEAFF. The CDR3 DNA is TGCAGTGCTAGCTCCGGTTTGAACACTGAAGCTTTCTTT.

The table lists this clonotype with many counts. The V call is TRBV24-1, the J call TRBJ2-1; D gene ambiguous. Germline CDR1 KGHDR, CDR2 SFDVKD. The V and J ends lost 2 bases and 3 bases respectively, with 13 bases between them. This CDR3 comprises 16 residues. The CDR3 is CATSDSTRPFYNEQFF. CDR3 DNA sequence: TGTGCCACCAGTGATTCGACCCGTCCCTTCTACAATGAGCAGTTCTTC.

The V and J genes are TRBV5-1 and TRBJ1-1, with 7 bases fitting TRBD1. This CDR3 is 13 amino acids long. Trimming took 4 bases from V and 4 from J; bases not matched to a gene: 4. Germline V gene lookup returns CDR1 SGHRS and CDR2 YFSETQ. CDR3 nucleotide sequence: TGCGCCAGCAGCCCGGGACAGACCACTGAAGCTTTCTTT. Its protein product is CASSPGQTTEAFF.

This clonotype came up a few times. The chain uses TRBV7-3 and TRBJ1-1; 7 bases are a match to TRBD1. The CDR3 spans 14 residues. Trimming removed 5 bases from V and 6 bases from J; junction bases left unmatched: 9. Germline loops: CDR1 SGHTA, CDR2 FQGTGA. This chain's CDR3 is CASSQTGVQSEAFF. For the CDR3, the DNA is TGTGCCAGCAGCCAAACAGGGGTTCAGTCTGAAGCTTTCTTT. The whole variable domain, remainder taken from reference TRBV7-3 and TRBJ1-1, is GAGVSQTPSNKVTEKGKYVELRCDPISGHTALYWYRQSLGQGPEFLIYFQGTGAADDSGLPNDRFFAVRPEGSVSTLKIQRTERGDSAVYLCASSQTGVQSEAFFGQGTRLTVV.

There are a few counts of this clonotype. V gene TRBV5-1 combines with J gene TRBJ2-1, with D tentatively TRBD1 (6 bases). This CDR3 contains 13 residues. V was shortened by 3 bases and J by 7 bases, with 11 bases between the two germline ends. Germline assignment: CDR1 SGHRS and CDR2 YFSETQ. The CDR3 loop is CASSWDTRNEQFF. The CDR3 DNA is TGCGCCAGCAGCTGGGACACTAGGAATGAGCAGTTCTTC.

Only a few counts were recorded for this clonotype. The V gene is TRBV28, the J gene TRBJ2-1; TRBD2 matches 11 bases. CDR3 length equals 18 residues. Germline CDR1 and CDR2: MDHEN and SYDVKM. The junction had 11 bases not matched to a gene; V was cut back by 7 bases and J by 0 bases. The CDR3 DNA reads as TGTGCCAGCATCAGACTAGCGGGACCACTAAGCTCCTACAATGAGCAGTTCTTC. Encoded protein: CASIRLAGPLSSYNEQFF.